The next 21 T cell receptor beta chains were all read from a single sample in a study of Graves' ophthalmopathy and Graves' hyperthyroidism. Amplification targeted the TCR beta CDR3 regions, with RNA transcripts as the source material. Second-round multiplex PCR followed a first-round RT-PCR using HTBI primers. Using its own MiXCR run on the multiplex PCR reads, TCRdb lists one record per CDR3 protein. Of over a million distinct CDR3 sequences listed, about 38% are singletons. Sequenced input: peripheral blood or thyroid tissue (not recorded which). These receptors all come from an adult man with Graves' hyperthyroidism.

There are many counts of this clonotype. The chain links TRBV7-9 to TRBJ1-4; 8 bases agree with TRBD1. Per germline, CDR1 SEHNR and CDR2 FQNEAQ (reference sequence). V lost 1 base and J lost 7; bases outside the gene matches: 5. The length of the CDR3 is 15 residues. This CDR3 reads CASSLEGTGLEKLFF. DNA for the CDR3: TGTGCCAGCAGCTTAGAGGGGACAGGACTTGAAAAACTGTTTTTT.

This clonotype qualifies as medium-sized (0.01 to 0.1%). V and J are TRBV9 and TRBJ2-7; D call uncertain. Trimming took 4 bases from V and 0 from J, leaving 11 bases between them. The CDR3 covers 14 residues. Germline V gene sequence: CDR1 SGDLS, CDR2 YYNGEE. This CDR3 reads CASSPRLASYEQYF. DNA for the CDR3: TGTGCCAGCAGCCCGCGACTTGCCTCCTACGAGCAGTACTTC.

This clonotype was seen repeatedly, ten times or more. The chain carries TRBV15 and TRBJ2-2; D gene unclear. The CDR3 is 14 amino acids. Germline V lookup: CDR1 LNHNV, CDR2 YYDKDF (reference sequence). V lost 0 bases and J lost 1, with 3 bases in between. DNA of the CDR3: TGTGCCACCAGCAGAGACAAGAACACCGGGGAGCTGTTTTTT. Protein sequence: CATSRDKNTGELFF.

CDR3 sequence (DNA): TGCGCCAGCAGCTTCCAACAGGGAGGGTGGGCTTTCTTT. Translating it yields CASSFQQGGWAFF. The chain joins TRBV5-1 to TRBJ1-1; TRBD1 is a possible D gene (6 bases). The ends were cut back, 2 bases at V and 11 bases at J, with 16 bases in the middle. The CDR3 totals 13 residues. Germline CDR1 and CDR2: SGHRS and YFSETQ. Full variable domain (remainder filled in from reference TRBV5-1 and TRBJ1-1): KAGVTQTPRYLIKTRGQQVTLSCSPISGHRSVSWYQQTPGQGLQFLFEYFSETQRNKGNFPGRFSGRQFSNSRSEMNVSTLELGDSALYLCASSFQQGGWAFFGQGTRLTVV.

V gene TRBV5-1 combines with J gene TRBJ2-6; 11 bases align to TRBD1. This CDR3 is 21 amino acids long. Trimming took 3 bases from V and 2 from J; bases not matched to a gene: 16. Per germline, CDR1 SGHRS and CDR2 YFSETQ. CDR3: CASSWGVSSGTGGAGANVLTF. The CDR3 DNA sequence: TGCGCCAGCAGCTGGGGTGTATCTTCCGGGACAGGGGGGGCTGGGGCCAACGTCCTGACTTTC.

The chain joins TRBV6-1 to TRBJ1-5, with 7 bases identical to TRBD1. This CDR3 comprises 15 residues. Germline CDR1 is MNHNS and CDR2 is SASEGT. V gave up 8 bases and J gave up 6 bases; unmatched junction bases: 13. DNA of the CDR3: TGTGCCAGCCGGAGGGGGCAGCAACTCGTTCAGCCCCAGCATTTT. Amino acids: CASRRGQQLVQPQHF.

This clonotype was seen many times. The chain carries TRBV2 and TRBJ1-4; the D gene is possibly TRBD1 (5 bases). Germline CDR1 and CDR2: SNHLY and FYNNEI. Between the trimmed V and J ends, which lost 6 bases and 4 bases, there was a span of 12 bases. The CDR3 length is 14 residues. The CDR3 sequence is CASSVDRLNEKLFF. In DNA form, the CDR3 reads TGTGCCAGCAGCGTTGACAGACTTAATGAAAAACTGTTTTTT.

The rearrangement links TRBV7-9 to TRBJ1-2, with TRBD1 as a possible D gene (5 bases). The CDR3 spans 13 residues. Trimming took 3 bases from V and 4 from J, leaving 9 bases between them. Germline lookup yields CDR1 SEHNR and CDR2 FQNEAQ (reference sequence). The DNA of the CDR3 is TGTGCCAGCAGCTTCGCACAGGTCTATGGCTACACCTTC. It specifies CASSFAQVYGYTF.

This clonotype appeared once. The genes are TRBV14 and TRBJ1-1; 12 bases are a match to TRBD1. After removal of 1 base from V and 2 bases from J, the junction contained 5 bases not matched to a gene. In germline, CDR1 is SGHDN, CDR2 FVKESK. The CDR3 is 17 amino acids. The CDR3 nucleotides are TGTGCCAGCAGCCAAGGAGGGGACAGGGGGCCCAACACTGAAGCTTTCTTT. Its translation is CASSQGGDRGPNTEAFF.

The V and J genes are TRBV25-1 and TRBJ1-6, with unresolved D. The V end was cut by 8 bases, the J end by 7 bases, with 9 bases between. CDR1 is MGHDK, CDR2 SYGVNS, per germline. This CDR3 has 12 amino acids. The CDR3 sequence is CASVTENSPLHF. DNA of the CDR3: TGTGCCAGCGTGACCGAGAATTCACCCCTCCACTTT.

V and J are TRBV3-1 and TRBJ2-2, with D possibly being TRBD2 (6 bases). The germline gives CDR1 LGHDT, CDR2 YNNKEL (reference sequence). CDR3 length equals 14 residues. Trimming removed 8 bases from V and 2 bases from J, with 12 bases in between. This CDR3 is CASGEVINTGELFF. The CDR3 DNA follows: TGTGCCAGCGGGGAGGTGATCAACACCGGGGAGCTGTTTTTT.

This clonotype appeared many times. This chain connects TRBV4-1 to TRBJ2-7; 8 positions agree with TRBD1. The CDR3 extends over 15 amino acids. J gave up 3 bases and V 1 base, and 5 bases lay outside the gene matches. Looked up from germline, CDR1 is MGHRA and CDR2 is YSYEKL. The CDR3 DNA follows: TGCGCCAGCAGCCAAGGAGGGACAGGAGACTACGAGCAGTACTTC. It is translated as CASSQGGTGDYEQYF.

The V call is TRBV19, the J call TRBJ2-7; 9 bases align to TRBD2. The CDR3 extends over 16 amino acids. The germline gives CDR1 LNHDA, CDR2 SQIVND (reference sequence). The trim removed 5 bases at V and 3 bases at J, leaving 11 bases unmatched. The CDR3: CASSPQGASGIYEQYF. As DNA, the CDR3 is TGTGCCAGTAGTCCACAAGGGGCTAGCGGGATCTACGAGCAGTACTTC. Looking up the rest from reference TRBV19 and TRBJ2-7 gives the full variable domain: DGGITQSPKYLFRKEGQNVTLSCEQNLNHDAMYWYRQDPGQGLRLIYYSQIVNDFQKGDIAEGYSVSREKKESFPLTVTSAQKNPTAFYLCASSPQGASGIYEQYFGPGTRLTVT.

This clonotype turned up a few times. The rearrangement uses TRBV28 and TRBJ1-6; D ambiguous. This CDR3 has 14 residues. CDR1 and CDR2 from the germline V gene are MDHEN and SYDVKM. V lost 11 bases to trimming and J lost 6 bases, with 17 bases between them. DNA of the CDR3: TGTGCCGAGGACGGCCTGGGGAGTAATTCACCCCTCCACTTT. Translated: CAEDGLGSNSPLHF.

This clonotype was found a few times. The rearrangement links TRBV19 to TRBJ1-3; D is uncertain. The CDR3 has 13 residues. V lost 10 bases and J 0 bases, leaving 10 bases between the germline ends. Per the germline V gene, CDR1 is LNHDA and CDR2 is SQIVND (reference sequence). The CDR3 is CATGPGSGNTIYF. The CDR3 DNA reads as TGTGCCACAGGACCGGGCTCTGGAAACACCATATATTTT.

In nucleotides, the CDR3 is TGCGCCAGCAGCCAAGATTCTGCCGAAAAACTGTTTTTT. Amino acids: CASSQDSAEKLFF. J is TRBJ1-4 and V is TRBV4-3; D gene uncertain. The CDR3 loop spans 13 amino acids. V lost 0 bases and J 8 bases, leaving 7 bases between the germline ends. CDR1 and CDR2 (germline): LGHNA, YSLEER.

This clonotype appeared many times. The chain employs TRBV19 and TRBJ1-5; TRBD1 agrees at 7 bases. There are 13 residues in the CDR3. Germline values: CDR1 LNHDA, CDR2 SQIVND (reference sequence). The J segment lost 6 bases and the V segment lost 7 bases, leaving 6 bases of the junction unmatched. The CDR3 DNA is TGTGCCAGTAAGGGACAGCGCGGTCAGCCCCAGCATTTT. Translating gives CASKGQRGQPQHF.

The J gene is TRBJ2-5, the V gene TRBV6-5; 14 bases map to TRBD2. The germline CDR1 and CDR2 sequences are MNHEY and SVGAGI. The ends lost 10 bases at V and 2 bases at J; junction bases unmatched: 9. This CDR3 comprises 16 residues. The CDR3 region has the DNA TGTGCCATCAGAGAGACTAGCGGGAGGGGGCAAGAGACCCAGTACTTC. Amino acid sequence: CAIRETSGRGQETQYF.

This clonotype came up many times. The CDR3 DNA reads as TGTGCCAGCAGTTACGGCCTTAGCAATCAGCCCCAGCATTTT. Translating gives CASSYGLSNQPQHF. The V gene is TRBV6-2 or TRBV6-3, the J gene TRBJ1-5, with unresolved D. Trimming removed 2 bases at V and 0 bases at J, with 5 bases between. The CDR3 is made up of 14 amino acids. Per germline, CDR1 MNHEY and CDR2 SVGEGT.

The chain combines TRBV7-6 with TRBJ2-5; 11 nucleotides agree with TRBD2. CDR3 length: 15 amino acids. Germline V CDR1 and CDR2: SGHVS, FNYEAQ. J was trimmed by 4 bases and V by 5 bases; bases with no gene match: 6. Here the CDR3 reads CASSPGTSGVETQYF. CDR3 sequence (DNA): TGTGCCAGCAGCCCTGGGACTAGCGGTGTAGAGACCCAGTACTTC.

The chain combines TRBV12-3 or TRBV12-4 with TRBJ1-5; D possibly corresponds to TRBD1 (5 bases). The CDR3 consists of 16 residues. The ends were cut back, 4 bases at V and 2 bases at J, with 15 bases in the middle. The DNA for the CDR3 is TGTGCCAGCAGTTCCTCCGGGACCCGGGGCAATCAGCCCCAGCATTTT. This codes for CASSSSGTRGNQPQHF.